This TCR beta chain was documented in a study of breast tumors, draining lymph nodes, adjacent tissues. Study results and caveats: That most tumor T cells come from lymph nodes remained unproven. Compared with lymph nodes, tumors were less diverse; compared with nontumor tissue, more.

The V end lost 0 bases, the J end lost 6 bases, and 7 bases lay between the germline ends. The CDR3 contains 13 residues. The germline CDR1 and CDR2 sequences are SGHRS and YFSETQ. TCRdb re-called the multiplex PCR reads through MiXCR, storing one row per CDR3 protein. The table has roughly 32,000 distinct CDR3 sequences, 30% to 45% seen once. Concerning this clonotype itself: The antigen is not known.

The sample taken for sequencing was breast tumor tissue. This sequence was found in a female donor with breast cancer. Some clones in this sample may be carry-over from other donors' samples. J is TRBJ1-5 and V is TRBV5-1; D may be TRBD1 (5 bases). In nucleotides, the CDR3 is TGCGCCAGCAGCTTGGAGGGGCTTCAGCCCCAGCATTTT. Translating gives CASSLEGLQPQHF.